What follows are 10 T cell receptor beta chains derived from one specimen sequenced in a study of response to subunit inactivated influenza vaccine. MiXCR, run by TCRdb on the RT-PCR reads, gives a single entry per CDR3 protein. The table shows more than 700,000 distinct CDR3 sequences, with 20% to 25% occurring only once. The sequencing here drew on PBMCs from blood, taken roughly 5 days after vaccination. The origin of the receptors is a man aged 45-65 years who received an inactivated influenza vaccine.

The rearrangement links TRBV5-1 to TRBJ1-4, with TRBD1 as a possible D gene (6 bases). V gave up 4 bases and J gave up 8 bases, with 15 bases separating them. The CDR3 totals 14 residues. Germline V gives CDR1 SGHRS, CDR2 YFSETQ. The CDR3 protein is CASSPGAGYEKLFF. Written as DNA, the CDR3 is TGCGCCAGCAGCCCGGGGGCAGGGTACGAAAAACTGTTTTTT.

This clonotype was detected a few times. CDR3 in DNA: TGCGCCAGCAGCTTTGGTGGGGGCAAAAACATTCAGTACTTC. It yields the protein CASSFGGGKNIQYF. V and J are TRBV5-1 and TRBJ2-4; D may match TRBD1 or TRBD2 (5 bases each). V lost 2 bases and J 3 bases, leaving 9 bases between the germline ends. The germline V gene has CDR1 SGHRS and CDR2 YFSETQ. CDR3 size: 14 residues. The complete variable domain, with remaining parts taken from reference TRBV5-1 and TRBJ2-4, reads KAGVTQTPRYLIKTRGQQVTLSCSPISGHRSVSWYQQTPGQGLQFLFEYFSETQRNKGNFPGRFSGRQFSNSRSEMNVSTLELGDSALYLCASSFGGGKNIQYFGAGTRLSVL.

CDR3: CASNPGTPNYGYTF. The CDR3 DNA sequence: TGTGCCAGCAACCCCGGGACTCCTAACTATGGCTACACCTTC. J is TRBJ1-2 and V is TRBV28; D might be TRBD1 (5 bases). CDR3 length equals 14 residues. V lost 7 bases and J 0 bases, leaving 12 bases between the germline ends. Per the germline V gene, CDR1 is MDHEN and CDR2 is SYDVKM.

This clonotype was seen a few times. This sequence joins TRBV20-1 and TRBJ2-5; D might be TRBD1 (6 bases). From germline, CDR1 is DFQATT and CDR2 SNEGSKA (reference sequence). The CDR3 spans 14 residues. V lost 8 bases to trimming and J lost 5 bases, with 21 bases between them. The DNA for the CDR3 is TGCAGTCCACAAAAGAAGGGGGACAAGGAGACCCAGTACTTC. Translated, it gives CSPQKKGDKETQYF.

The J gene is TRBJ2-3, the V gene TRBV20-1, with D perhaps TRBD1 (6 bases). Per the germline V gene, CDR1 is DFQATT and CDR2 is SNEGSKA (reference sequence). This CDR3 spans 13 amino acids. The V gene lost 5 bases and the J gene lost 5 bases, with 14 bases spanning the gap. The CDR3 loop is CSAPQGSGDTQYF. CDR3 in DNA: TGCAGTGCTCCCCAGGGGTCTGGAGATACGCAGTATTTT.

DNA for the CDR3: TGTGCCAGCAGTTTCTTTAGAACTGGGGTGGAGCTGTTTTTT. Translating gives CASSFFRTGVELFF. This chain links TRBV12-3 or TRBV12-4 with TRBJ2-2; D gene uncertain. This CDR3 is built from 14 residues. V was trimmed by 3 bases and J by 10 bases, leaving 15 bases between them.

V usage is TRBV25-1 and J usage is TRBJ2-3; 8 positions agree with TRBD1. V lost 6 bases, J lost 6 bases, and 8 bases stayed unmatched. This CDR3 contains 14 residues. The germline CDR1 and CDR2 sequences are MGHDK and SYGVNS. As DNA, the CDR3 is TGTGCCAGCAGCAGGGGGCATCCTTTTGATACGCAGTATTTT. This codes for CASSRGHPFDTQYF.

This clonotype was seen only a few times. The chain employs TRBV19 and TRBJ2-1, with D perhaps TRBD2 (5 bases). Germline values: CDR1 LNHDA, CDR2 SQIVND (reference sequence). Trimming removed 6 bases at V and 3 bases at J, with 9 bases between. This CDR3 region has 13 residues. For the CDR3, the DNA is TGTGCCAGTAGGGCGGGCCTCTACAATGAGCAGTTCTTC. It yields the protein CASRAGLYNEQFF.

The J gene is TRBJ2-7, the V gene TRBV10-3; D gene ambiguous. V was clipped by 0 bases and J by 3 bases, with 6 bases between them. CDR3 length: 13 amino acids. Per germline, CDR1 ENHRY and CDR2 SYGVKD. CDR3 in amino acids: CAISESTIYEQYF. The DNA of the CDR3 is TGTGCCATCAGTGAGTCGACCATCTACGAGCAGTACTTC.

This sequence joins TRBV6-2 or TRBV6-3 and TRBJ2-1; D is unresolved. From germline, CDR1 is MNHEY and CDR2 SVGEGT. This CDR3 contains 15 residues. V dropped 8 bases and J dropped 0 bases, with 14 bases sitting between them. The CDR3, as DNA: TGTGCCAGCCTGCGTGGGGAAAGCTCCTACAATGAGCAGTTCTTC. Its translation is CASLRGESSYNEQFF.